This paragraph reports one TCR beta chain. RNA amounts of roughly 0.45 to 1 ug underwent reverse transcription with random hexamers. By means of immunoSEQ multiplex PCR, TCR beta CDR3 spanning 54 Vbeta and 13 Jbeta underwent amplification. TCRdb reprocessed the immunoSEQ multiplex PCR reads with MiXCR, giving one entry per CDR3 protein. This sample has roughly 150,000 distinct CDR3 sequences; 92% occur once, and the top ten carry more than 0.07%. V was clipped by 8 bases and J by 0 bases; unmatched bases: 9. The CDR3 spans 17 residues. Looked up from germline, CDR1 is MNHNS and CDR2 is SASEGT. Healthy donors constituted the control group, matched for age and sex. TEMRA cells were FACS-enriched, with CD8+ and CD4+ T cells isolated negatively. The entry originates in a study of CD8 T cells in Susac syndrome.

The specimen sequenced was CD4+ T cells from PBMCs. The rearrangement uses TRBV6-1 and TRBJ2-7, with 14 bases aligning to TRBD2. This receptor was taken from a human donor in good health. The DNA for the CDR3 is TGTGCCAGCGGACTAGCGGGAGGCCCAACGATCTCCTACGAGCAGTACTTC. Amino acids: CASGLAGGPTISYEQYF.